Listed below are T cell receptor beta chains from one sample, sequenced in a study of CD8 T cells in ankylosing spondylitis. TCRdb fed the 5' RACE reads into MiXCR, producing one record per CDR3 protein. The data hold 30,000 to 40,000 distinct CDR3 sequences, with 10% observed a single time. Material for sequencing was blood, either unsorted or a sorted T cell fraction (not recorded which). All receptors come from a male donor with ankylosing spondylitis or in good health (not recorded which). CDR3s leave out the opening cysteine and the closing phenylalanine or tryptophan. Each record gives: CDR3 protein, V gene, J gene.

cdr3_aa: ASSYGSGSNQPQH
v_call: TRBV6-5
j_call: TRBJ1-5

cdr3_aa: ASRRTSGPLGNEQF
v_call: TRBV21-1
j_call: TRBJ2-1

cdr3_aa: ASSQEGSGGTEAF
v_call: TRBV4-1
j_call: TRBJ1-1

cdr3_aa: ASNHAGVNSPLH
v_call: TRBV3-1
j_call: TRBJ1-6

cdr3_aa: ASSLGGQGISDTQY
v_call: TRBV12-3/TRBV12-4
j_call: TRBJ2-3

cdr3_aa: SANGVAGYSYNEQF
v_call: TRBV20-1
j_call: TRBJ2-1

cdr3_aa: ASSSRADTQY
v_call: TRBV6-5
j_call: TRBJ2-3

cdr3_aa: ASSSGTHGGEQY
v_call: TRBV5-1
j_call: TRBJ2-7

cdr3_aa: SARGTGGGSEQY
v_call: TRBV20-1
j_call: TRBJ2-7

cdr3_aa: ASGRDNQPQH
v_call: TRBV12-3/TRBV12-4
j_call: TRBJ1-5

cdr3_aa: SVEDRGGVTAQY
v_call: TRBV29-1
j_call: TRBJ2-5

cdr3_aa: ASSVPLAGGPRTGELF
v_call: TRBV6-1
j_call: TRBJ2-2

cdr3_aa: SVEEGHNAEQF
v_call: TRBV29-1
j_call: TRBJ2-1

cdr3_aa: ATSPRGGNRNTIY
v_call: TRBV15
j_call: TRBJ1-3

cdr3_aa: ASSLRSTGELF
v_call: TRBV12-3/TRBV12-4
j_call: TRBJ2-2

cdr3_aa: ASSSRGGLATDTQY
v_call: TRBV5-6
j_call: TRBJ2-3

cdr3_aa: ASTPPGEETQY
v_call: TRBV12-3/TRBV12-4
j_call: TRBJ2-5

cdr3_aa: ASSLVADRDYEQY
v_call: TRBV5-6
j_call: TRBJ2-7